This TCR beta chain is from a study of T cells in Graves' hyperthyroidism and ophthalmopathy. Study-wide points: Separating ophthalmopathy from stable hyperthyroidism was achieved by a 13 V-J model. In validation, the model predicted ophthalmopathy. These predictions came a median roughly 6.5 months before onset.

The diagnoses drew upon clinical symptoms, serum thyroxine and TRAb, thyroid ultrasound and orbital computed tomography. Amplification targeted TCR beta CDR3 regions from RNA transcripts. In the first-round RT-PCR of the TCR CDR3, the HTBI primer set was used. TCRdb ran MiXCR on the multiplex PCR reads and lists one entry per CDR3 protein. The sample lists 300,000 to 350,000 distinct CDR3 sequences; over 15% were seen once. This clonotype was observed many times. Its cognate antigen is unknown. The source of this sequence is a woman aged 50 to 60 with Graves' hyperthyroidism. The specimen was blood.

In DNA form, the CDR3 reads TGCAGTGCTAGAGGGGACAGGGGGCGCCCAGATACGCAGTATTTT. Translating gives CSARGDRGRPDTQYF. The V gene is TRBV20-1, the J gene TRBJ2-3, with 12 bases aligning to TRBD1. V was clipped by 1 base and J by 4 bases; unmatched bases: 3. CDR1 is DFQATT, CDR2 SNEGSKA, per germline (reference sequence). The CDR3 runs to 15 residues.